The rows below give T cell receptor beta chains drawn from one sample of a study of blood T cell repertoires in COVID-19. Measured with immunoSEQ multiplex PCR; TCRdb has only the in-frame clones, and not every one. Among about 140,000 clones listed, about 80% were seen once. The sample was peripheral blood. The receptors derive from a man between 65 and 79 years old who had recovered from COVID-19. CDR3s include the opening cysteine and the closing phenylalanine or tryptophan. D genes are given only for firm matches. The size entry is marked missing in some rows and otherwise reads once, few, many or a size class.

>TRBV21-1|.|.|TRBJ2-7
CASSAIPDLSRTGNSYEQYF
TGTGCCAGCAGCGCTATACCTGACTTAAGCCGGACAGGGAATTCCTACGAGCAGTACTTC
>TRBV10-3|.|.|TRBJ1-6
CAISPGTGSSPLHF
TGTGCCATCAGCCCGGGCACAGGGAGTTCACCCCTCCACTTT
>TRBV6-2/TRBV6-3|.|TRBD1|TRBJ1-2
CASSYGTGAGYTF
TGTGCCAGCAGTTACGGGACAGGGGCTGGCTACACCTTC
>TRBV7-9|.|TRBD2|TRBJ2-4
CASSQTSDIQYF
TGTGCCAGCAGCCAGACTAGCGACATTCAGTACTTC
>TRBV18|.|TRBD2|TRBJ2-1
CASSQLAGDYYNEQFF
TGTGCCAGCTCGCAACTAGCGGGGGATTACTACAATGAGCAGTTCTTC
>TRBV18|.|.|TRBJ2-7
CASSKWGPGISYEQYF
TGTGCCAGCTCAAAATGGGGTCCGGGGATCTCCTACGAGCAGTACTTC
>TRBV5-1|.|.|TRBJ2-2
CASSRDQVDGELFF
TGCGCCAGCAGCCGTGATCAGGTCGACGGGGAGCTGTTTTTT
>TRBV3-1/TRBV3-2|few|.|TRBJ2-5
CASSQQAQQETQYF
TGTGCCAGCAGCCAACAGGCACAGCAAGAGACCCAGTACTTC
>TRBV5-5|.|TRBD2|TRBJ2-2
CASYGGLAGGNTGELFF
TGTGCCAGCTACGGGGGGCTAGCGGGTGGAAACACCGGGGAGCTGTTTTTT
>TRBV7-9|.|.|TRBJ1-3
CASSPSVNSLGNTIYF
TGTGCCAGCAGCCCTAGTGTTAATTCCCTCGGAAACACCATATATTTT
>TRBV19|.|.|TRBJ2-2
CASSINGLAPTGELFF
TGTGCCAGTAGTATAAACGGCCTAGCGCCGACCGGGGAGCTGTTTTTT
>TRBV5-1|.|TRBD2|TRBJ2-1
CASSLGGRINEQFF
TGCGCCAGCAGCTTGGGCGGGAGGATAAATGAGCAGTTCTTC
>TRBV9|.|TRBD2|TRBJ2-1
CASSVARLATIYNEQFF
TGTGCCAGCAGCGTGGCCCGACTAGCGACGATTTACAATGAGCAGTTCTTC
>TRBV6-5|.|.|TRBJ1-3
CASSYSLQGGNTIYF
TGTGCCAGCAGTTACTCGCTCCAGGGAGGAAACACCATATATTTT
>TRBV30|once|.|TRBJ1-4
CAWGVGGGLFF
TGTGCCTGGGGGGTAGGTGGAGGACTGTTTTTT
>TRBV15|.|.|TRBJ2-7
CAVEGESTYEQYF
TGTGCCGTCGAGGGGGAGAGTACCTACGAGCAGTACTTC
>TRBV23-1|.|.|TRBJ1-2
CASSHASGIRTKGGYTF
TGCGCCAGCAGTCACGCTTCGGGGATAAGAACAAAGGGAGGCTACACCTTC
>TRBV27|.|.|TRBJ2-5
CASSLSGPGETQYF
TGTGCCAGCAGTTTATCAGGTCCGGGGGAGACCCAGTACTTC
>TRBV29-1|.|.|TRBJ1-2
CSVEKDGAYGYTF
TGCAGCGTTGAAAAAGACGGAGCCTATGGCTACACCTTC
>TRBV15|.|TRBD2|TRBJ2-7
CATEDLTSGSSYEQYF
TGTGCCACCGAGGACCTTACTAGCGGGAGCTCCTACGAGCAGTACTTC
>TRBV11-2|.|.|TRBJ1-1
CASSLELITEAFF
TGTGCCAGCAGCTTAGAGTTAATCACTGAAGCTTTCTTT
>TRBV6-5|.|.|TRBJ2-7
CASSYGGGGLEQYF
TGTGCCAGCAGTTATGGGGGTGGAGGGCTCGAGCAGTACTTC
>TRBV2|.|.|TRBJ2-2
CASRGDTGELFF
TGTGCCAGCAGGGGAGACACCGGGGAGCTGTTTTTT
>TRBV30|.|TRBD2|TRBJ2-7
CACGTSGPSYEQYF
TGTGCCTGCGGGACTAGCGGACCCTCCTACGAGCAGTACTTC
>TRBV10-3|many|.|TRBJ2-2
CAISDPRVTGELFF
TGTGCCATCAGTGATCCCAGGGTCACCGGGGAGCTGTTTTTT
>TRBV7-2|.|.|TRBJ1-5
CASSYGPTGREPQHF
TGTGCCAGCAGCTACGGCCCCACGGGGCGGGAACCCCAGCATTTT
>TRBV30|.|TRBD2|TRBJ2-7
CAWMGLAGNEQYF
TGTGCCTGGATGGGACTAGCGGGGAACGAGCAGTACTTC
>TRBV9|.|.|TRBJ2-3
CASSVRQSTDTQYF
TGTGCCAGCAGCGTACGACAGAGCACAGATACGCAGTATTTT
>TRBV9|.|TRBD1|TRBJ1-2
CASSVRDRGNGYTF
TGTGCCAGCAGCGTCCGGGACAGGGGGAATGGCTACACCTTC
>TRBV5-3|.|TRBD1|TRBJ2-7
CARRRQGPCLYEQYF
TGTGCCAGAAGACGACAGGGGCCCTGCCTCTACGAGCAGTACTTC